The 10 T cell receptor delta chains below come from one sample, sequenced in a study of delta chains in infants with herpesvirus infections. Reverse transcription of PBMC RNA used primers specific for the gamma and delta chains. TCRdb re-processed the RT-PCR reads via CATT. The data show about 340 delta-chain clones, approximately 25% seen once. This specimen was peripheral blood, taken at time point 3 of longitudinal follow-up. The receptors here all came from a human donor who was a Ugandan infant, either HIV-exposed or HIV-unexposed (not recorded which).

This clone is classed as large (0.1 to 1%). The chain uses TRDV2 and TRDJ2; 11 bases fit TRDD3. V lost 3 bases, J lost 0 bases, and 2 bases stayed unmatched. Germline CDR1 and CDR2: GEAIGNYY and EKD. The CDR3 has 16 residues. The CDR3 coding sequence is TGTGCCTGTGACGTACTGGGGGATACTTTGACAGCACAACTCTTCTTT. Its protein is CACDVLGDTLTAQLFF.

This clone has only one observation. V and J are TRDV1 and TRDJ1; 8 positions agree with TRDD3. J lost 3 bases, V lost 5 bases, and 32 bases had no gene match. Germline CDR1 and CDR2: TSWWSYY and QGS. The CDR3 consists of 23 residues. The CDR3 nucleotides read TGTGCTCTTGGGTCGCCGGGGAGTCCACGCCCTTACGGGGGGATAGCGTCCGCCGATAAACTCATCTTT. It translates to CALGSPGSPRPYGGIASADKLIF.

By proportion, this clone is large. The V gene is TRDV2, the J gene TRDJ2, with 7 bases identical to TRDD3. V was pared by 5 bases and J by 4 bases, with 15 bases of the junction left unmatched. The germline gives CDR1 GEAIGNYY, CDR2 EKD. The CDR3 covers 17 residues. The CDR3 coding sequence is TGTGCCTGTGGAGGGAGGGGGATCCTTTGGAGGACAGCACAACTCTTCTTT. Encoded protein: CACGGRGILWRTAQLFF.

By share, this clone ranks as large. V and J are TRDV1 and TRDJ1; TRDD2 matches 7 bases. With 2 bases clipped from V and 2 bases from J, the junction kept 14 bases outside the gene matches. The CDR3 totals 18 residues. Per the germline V gene, CDR1 is TSWWSYY and CDR2 is QGS. The CDR3 region has the DNA TGTGCTCTTGGGGAAAGTTTTTCCTACCCCGGGGTTACCGATAAACTCATCTTT. The encoded protein is CALGESFSYPGVTDKLIF.

This clone is large (0.1 to 1%). For the CDR3, the DNA is TGTGCTCTTGGGGAAGGTCGGCGGTTTCAGAGGATACCGACAGCACAACTCTTCTTT. Its protein product is CALGEGRRFQRIPTAQLFF. The rearrangement joins TRDV1 to TRDJ2, with D perhaps matching TRDD3 (6 bases). CDR1 TSWWSYY and CDR2 QGS come from the germline V gene. Trimming shortened V by 2 bases and J by 4 bases, and 23 bases separated the two germline ends. The CDR3 consists of 19 residues.

This clone is categorized as medium-sized. Since a much larger clone is just one base distant, this may be a read error. The chain uses TRDV1 and TRDJ1, with a weak D call TRDD3 (6 bases). V was cut by 0 bases and J by 4 bases, with 15 bases left in between. This CDR3 contains 16 residues. The germline V gene has CDR1 TSWWSYY and CDR2 QGS. CDR3 sequence (DNA): TGTGCTCTTGGGGAACTAAGGTGGGGGGTTAGCGATAAACTCATCTTT. It encodes CALGELRWGVSDKLIF.

Comment on this clone: This sequence is one base from a far larger clone and is likely a read error. The chain couples TRDV2 to TRDJ1; TRDD3 aligns across 9 bases. The germline CDR1 and CDR2 sequences are GEAIGNYY and EKD. Trimming removed 8 bases from V and 0 bases from J; junction bases left unmatched: 24. The CDR3 runs to 20 residues. CDR3: CAFLRLGGYKEIIHTDKLIF. The DNA for the CDR3 is TGTGCCTTTTTGAGACTGGGGGGATACAAAGAGATAATTCACACCGATAAACTCATCTTT.

V is TRDV1 and J is TRDJ2; the match to TRDD3 covers 12 bases. Losses at the gene ends were 5 bases for V and 0 bases for J; bases not matched to a gene: 19. The CDR3 length is 22 residues. Germline loops: CDR1 TSWWSYY, CDR2 QGS. DNA for the CDR3: TGTGCTCTTGGGACGGGCCTTCCTACTTACTGGGGGATACACGCTTTGACAGCACAACTCTTCTTT. It encodes CALGTGLPTYWGIHALTAQLFF.

This clone is termed medium-sized. CDR3 DNA: TGTGCCTTTTTGTTCGGGGAGGTTTTCTGGGAACCGACTAAACTCATCTTT. This encodes CAFLFGEVFWEPTKLIF. This chain links TRDV3 with TRDJ1, with D possibly being TRDD3 (5 bases). CDR3 length equals 17 residues. V gave up 2 bases and J gave up 7 bases, with 29 bases separating them. Per the germline V gene, CDR1 is TVYSNPD and CDR2 is GDNSRS (reference sequence).

Concerning this clone itself: This is likely an artifact of a read error, given a far larger clone one base away. The J gene is TRDJ1, the V gene TRDV2, with D perhaps matching TRDD3 (6 bases). The germline V gene encodes CDR1 GEAIGNYY and CDR2 EKD. Between the trimmed V and J ends, which lost 7 bases and 3 bases, there was a span of 17 bases. CDR3 length: 14 amino acids. This chain's CDR3 is CACDPLGYSDKLIF. CDR3 coding DNA: TGTGCCTGCGACCCCTTAGGATACTCCGATAAACTCATCTTT.